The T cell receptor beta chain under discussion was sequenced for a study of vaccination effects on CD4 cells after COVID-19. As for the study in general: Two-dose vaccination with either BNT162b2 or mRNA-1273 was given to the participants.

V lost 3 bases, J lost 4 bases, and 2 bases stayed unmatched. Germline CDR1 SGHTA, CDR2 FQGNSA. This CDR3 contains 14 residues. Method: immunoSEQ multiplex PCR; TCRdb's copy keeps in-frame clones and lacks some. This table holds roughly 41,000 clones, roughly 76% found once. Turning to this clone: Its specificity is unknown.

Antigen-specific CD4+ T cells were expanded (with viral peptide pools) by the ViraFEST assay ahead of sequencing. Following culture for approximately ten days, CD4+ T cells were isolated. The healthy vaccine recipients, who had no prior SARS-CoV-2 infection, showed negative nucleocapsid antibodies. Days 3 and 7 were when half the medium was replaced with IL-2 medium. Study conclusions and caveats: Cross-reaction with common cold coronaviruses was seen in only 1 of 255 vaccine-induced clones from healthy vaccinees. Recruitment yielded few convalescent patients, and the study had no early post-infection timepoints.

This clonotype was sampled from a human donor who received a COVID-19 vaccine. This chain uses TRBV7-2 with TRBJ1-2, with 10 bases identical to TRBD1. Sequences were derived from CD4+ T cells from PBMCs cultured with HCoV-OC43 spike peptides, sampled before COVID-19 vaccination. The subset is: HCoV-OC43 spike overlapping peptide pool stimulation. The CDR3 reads CASSLDRGAYGYTF. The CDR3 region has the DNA TGTGCCAGCAGCTTGGACAGGGGGGCCTATGGCTACACCTTC.